This note documents a single T cell receptor beta chain sequence. The sample is drawn from a study of blood T cell repertoires in COVID-19. Study summary: The study drew acute and convalescent COVID-19 samples from the United States, Italy and Spain. PBMCs, B-cell-depleted T cells, or T cells provided the cDNA or gDNA that made up the material.

With V trimmed by 3 bases and J by 5 bases, 5 bases remained unmatched. CDR3 length: 14 residues. Germline lookup yields CDR1 WSHSY and CDR2 SAAADI. In the study's own analysis: The assay estimated nucleated cells by amplifying reference gene primers. The table came from immunoSEQ multiplex PCR; TCRdb's copy has only in-frame clones and leaves some out. V, J and clone size derive from that table, while D and trimming were established from the DNA sequence. In the table there are roughly 140,000 clones, 75% to 90% of which are singletons. This chain uses TRBV10-2 with TRBJ2-7; 9 bases agree with TRBD1. The receptor was isolated from a woman of 80 years or more with acute or convalescent COVID-19. Sequences were obtained from peripheral blood. The CDR3 DNA follows: TGCGCCAGCAGTGAAGGGACAGGGCCTGACGAGCAGTACTTC. It is translated as CASSEGTGPDEQYF.